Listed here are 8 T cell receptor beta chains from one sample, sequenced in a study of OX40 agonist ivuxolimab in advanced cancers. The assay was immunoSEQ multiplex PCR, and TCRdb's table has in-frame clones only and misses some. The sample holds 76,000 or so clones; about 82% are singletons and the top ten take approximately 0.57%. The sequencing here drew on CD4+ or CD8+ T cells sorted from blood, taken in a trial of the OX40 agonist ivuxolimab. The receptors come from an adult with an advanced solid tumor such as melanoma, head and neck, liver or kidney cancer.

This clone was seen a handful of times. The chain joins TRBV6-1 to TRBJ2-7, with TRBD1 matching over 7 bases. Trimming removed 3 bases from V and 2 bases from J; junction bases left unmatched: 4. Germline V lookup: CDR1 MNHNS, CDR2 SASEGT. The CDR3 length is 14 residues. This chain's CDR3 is CASSDATGTYEQYF. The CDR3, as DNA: TGTGCCAGCAGTGATGCGACAGGGACCTACGAGCAGTACTTC.

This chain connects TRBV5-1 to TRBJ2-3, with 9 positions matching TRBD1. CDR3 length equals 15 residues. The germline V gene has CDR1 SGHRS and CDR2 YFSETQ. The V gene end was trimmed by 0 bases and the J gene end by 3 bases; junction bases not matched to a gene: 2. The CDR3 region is CASSLAGQGTDTQYF. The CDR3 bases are TGCGCCAGCAGCTTGGCCGGACAGGGGACAGATACGCAGTATTTT. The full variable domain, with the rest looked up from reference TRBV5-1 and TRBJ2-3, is KAGVTQTPRYLIKTRGQQVTLSCSPISGHRSVSWYQQTPGQGLQFLFEYFSETQRNKGNFPGRFSGRQFSNSRSEMNVSTLELGDSALYLCASSLAGQGTDTQYFGPGTRLTVL.

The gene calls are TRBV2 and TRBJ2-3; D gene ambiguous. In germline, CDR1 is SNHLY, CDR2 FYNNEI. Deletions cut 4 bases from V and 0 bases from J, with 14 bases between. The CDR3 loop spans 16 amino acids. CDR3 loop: CASSGATHASTDTQYF. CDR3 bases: TGTGCCAGCAGTGGTGCGACACACGCTAGCACAGATACGCAGTATTTT.

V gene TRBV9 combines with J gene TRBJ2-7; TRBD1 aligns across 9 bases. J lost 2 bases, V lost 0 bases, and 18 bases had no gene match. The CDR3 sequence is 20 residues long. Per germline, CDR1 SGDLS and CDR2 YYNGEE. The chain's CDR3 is CASSVGGPTPGTGNPYEQYF. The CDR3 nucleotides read TGTGCCAGCAGCGTAGGGGGGCCTACGCCCGGGACAGGGAATCCCTACGAGCAGTACTTC.

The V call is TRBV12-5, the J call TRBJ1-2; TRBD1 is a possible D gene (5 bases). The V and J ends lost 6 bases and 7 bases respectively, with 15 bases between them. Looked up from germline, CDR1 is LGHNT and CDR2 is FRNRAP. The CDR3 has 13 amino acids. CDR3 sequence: CASGLGTAGGYTF. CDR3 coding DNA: TGTGCTAGTGGCCTAGGGACCGCTGGTGGCTACACCTTC.

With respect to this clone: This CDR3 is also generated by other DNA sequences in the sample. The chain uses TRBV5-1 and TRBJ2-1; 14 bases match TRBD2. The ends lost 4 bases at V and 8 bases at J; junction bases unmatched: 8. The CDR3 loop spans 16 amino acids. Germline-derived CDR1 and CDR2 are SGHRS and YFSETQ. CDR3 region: CASSPRLAGGLDEQFF. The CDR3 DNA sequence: TGCGCCAGCAGCCCCCGACTAGCGGGGGGGCTTGATGAGCAGTTCTTC.

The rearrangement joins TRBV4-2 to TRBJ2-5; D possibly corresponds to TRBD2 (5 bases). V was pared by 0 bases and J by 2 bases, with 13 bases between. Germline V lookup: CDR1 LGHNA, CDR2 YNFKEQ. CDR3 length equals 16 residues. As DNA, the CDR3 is TGTGCCAGCAGCCAAGATCCCAGGACGGGACAAGAGACCCAGTACTTC. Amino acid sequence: CASSQDPRTGQETQYF.

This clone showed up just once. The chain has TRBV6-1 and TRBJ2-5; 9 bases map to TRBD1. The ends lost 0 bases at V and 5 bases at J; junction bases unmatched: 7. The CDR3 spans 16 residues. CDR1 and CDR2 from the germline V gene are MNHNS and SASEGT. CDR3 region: CASSEAGTGWLETQYF. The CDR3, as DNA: TGTGCCAGCAGTGAAGCGGGGACAGGGTGGTTGGAGACCCAGTACTTC.